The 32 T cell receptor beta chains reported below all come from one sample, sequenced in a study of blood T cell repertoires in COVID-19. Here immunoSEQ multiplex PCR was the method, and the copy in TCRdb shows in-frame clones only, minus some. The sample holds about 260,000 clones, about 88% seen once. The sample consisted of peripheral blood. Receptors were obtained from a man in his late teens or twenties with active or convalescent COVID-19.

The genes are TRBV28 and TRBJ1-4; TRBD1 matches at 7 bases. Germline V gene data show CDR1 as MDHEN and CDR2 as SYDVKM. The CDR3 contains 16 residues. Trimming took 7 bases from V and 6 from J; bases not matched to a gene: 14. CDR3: CASTDNPQGEDEKLFF. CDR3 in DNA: TGTGCCAGCACCGATAACCCCCAGGGGGAGGATGAAAAACTGTTTTTT. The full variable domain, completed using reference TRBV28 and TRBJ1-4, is DVKVTQSSRYLVKRTGEKVFLECVQDMDHENMFWYRQDPGLGLRLIYFSYDVKMKEKGDIPEGYSVSREKKERFSLILESASTNQTSMYLCASTDNPQGEDEKLFFGSGTQLSVL.

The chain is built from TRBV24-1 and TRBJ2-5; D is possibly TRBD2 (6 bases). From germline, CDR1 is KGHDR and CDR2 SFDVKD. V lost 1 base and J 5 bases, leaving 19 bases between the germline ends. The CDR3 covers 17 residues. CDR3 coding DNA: TGTGCCACCAGTGATTTCCCTTACGGAGGGATCGGCGAGACCCAGTACTTC. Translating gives CATSDFPYGGIGETQYF.

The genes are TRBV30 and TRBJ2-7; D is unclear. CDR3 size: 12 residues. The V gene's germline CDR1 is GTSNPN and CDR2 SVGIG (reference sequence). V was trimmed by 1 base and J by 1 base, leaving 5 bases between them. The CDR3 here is CAWSESSYEQYF. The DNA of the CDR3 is TGTGCCTGGAGTGAGAGTTCCTACGAGCAGTACTTC.

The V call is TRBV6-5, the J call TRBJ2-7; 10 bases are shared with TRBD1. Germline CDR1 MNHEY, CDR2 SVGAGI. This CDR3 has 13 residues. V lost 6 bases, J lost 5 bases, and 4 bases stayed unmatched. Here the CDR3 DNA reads TGTGCCAGCAGCGACAGGGGGCACCACGAGCAGTACTTC. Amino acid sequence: CASSDRGHHEQYF.

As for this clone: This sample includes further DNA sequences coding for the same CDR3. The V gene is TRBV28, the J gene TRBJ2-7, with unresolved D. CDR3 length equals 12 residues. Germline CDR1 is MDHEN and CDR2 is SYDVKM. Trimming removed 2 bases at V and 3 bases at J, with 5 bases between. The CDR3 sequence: CASSLTGYEQYF. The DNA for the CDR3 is TGTGCCAGCAGTTTAACGGGCTACGAGCAGTACTTC. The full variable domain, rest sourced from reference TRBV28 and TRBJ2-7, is DVKVTQSSRYLVKRTGEKVFLECVQDMDHENMFWYRQDPGLGLRLIYFSYDVKMKEKGDIPEGYSVSREKKERFSLILESASTNQTSMYLCASSLTGYEQYFGPGTRLTVT.

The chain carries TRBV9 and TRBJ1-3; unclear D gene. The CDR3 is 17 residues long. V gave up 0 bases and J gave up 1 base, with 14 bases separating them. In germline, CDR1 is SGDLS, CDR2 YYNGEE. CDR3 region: CASSVDGSRNSGNTIYF. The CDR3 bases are TGTGCCAGCAGCGTAGATGGGTCTAGGAATTCTGGAAACACCATATATTTT.

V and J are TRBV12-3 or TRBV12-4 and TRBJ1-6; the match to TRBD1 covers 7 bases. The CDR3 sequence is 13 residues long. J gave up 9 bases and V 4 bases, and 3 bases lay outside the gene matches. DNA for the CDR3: TGTGCCAGCAGTTCGGAGGGGGCTTCACCCCTCCACTTT. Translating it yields CASSSEGASPLHF.

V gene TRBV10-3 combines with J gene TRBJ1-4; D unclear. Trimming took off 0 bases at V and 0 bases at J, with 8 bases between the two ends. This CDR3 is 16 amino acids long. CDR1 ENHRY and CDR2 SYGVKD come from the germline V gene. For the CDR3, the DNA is TGTGCCATCAGTGAGTCGCCGAGGACAACTAATGAAAAACTGTTTTTT. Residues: CAISESPRTTNEKLFF.

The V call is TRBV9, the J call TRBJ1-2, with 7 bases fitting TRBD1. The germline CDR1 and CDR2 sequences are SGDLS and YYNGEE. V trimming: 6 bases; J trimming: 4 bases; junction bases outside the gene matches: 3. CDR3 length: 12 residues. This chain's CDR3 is CASKGATYGYTF. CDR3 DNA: TGTGCCAGCAAGGGGGCAACCTATGGCTACACCTTC.

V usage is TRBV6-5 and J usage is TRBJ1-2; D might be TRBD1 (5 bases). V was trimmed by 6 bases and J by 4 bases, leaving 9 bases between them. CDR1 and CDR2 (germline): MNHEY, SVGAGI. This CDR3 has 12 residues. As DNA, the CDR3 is TGTGCCAGCAGAGACAGATTCTATGGCTACACCTTC. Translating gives CASRDRFYGYTF.

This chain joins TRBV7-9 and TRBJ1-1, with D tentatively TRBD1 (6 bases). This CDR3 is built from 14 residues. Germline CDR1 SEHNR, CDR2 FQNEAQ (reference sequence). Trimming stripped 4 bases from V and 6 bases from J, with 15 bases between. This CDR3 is CASSSQSQGAEAFF. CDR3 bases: TGTGCCAGCAGCTCCCAGTCACAGGGTGCTGAAGCTTTCTTT.

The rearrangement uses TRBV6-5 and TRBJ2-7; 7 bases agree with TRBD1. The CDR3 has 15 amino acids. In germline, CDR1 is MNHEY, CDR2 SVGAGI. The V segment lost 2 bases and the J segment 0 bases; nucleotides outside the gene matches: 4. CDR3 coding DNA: TGTGCCAGCAGTTACGACAGGGACATCTCCTACGAGCAGTACTTC. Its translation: CASSYDRDISYEQYF.

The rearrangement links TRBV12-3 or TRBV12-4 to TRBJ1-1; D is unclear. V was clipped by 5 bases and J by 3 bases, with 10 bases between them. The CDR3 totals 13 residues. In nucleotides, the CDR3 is TGTGCCAGCAGTCCAAGAATAGACACTGAAGCTTTCTTT. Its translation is CASSPRIDTEAFF.

CDR3 nucleotides: TGTGCCAGCAGCTACGCAGGGTACCGCTCTGGGGCCAACGTCCTGACTTTC. It translates to CASSYAGYRSGANVLTF. V usage is TRBV5-6 and J usage is TRBJ2-6, with a tentative D call TRBD1 (5 bases). Trimming took 3 bases from V and 0 from J, leaving 13 bases between them. Germline CDR1 and CDR2: SGHDT and YYEEEE. This CDR3 contains 17 residues.

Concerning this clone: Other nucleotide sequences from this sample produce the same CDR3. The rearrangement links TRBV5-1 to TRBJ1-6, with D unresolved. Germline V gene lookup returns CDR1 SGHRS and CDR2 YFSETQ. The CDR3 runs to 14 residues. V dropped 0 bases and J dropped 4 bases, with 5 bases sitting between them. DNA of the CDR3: TGCGCCAGCAGCTTGGGACAATATAATTCACCCCTCCACTTT. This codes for CASSLGQYNSPLHF.

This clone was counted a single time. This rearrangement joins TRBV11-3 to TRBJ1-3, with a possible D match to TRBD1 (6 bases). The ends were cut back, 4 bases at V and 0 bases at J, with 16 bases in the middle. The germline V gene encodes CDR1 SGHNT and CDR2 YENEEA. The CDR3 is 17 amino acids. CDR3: CASSSRGGAFSGNTIYF. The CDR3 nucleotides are TGTGCCAGCAGCTCCCGGGGGGGGGCTTTCTCTGGAAACACCATATATTTT.

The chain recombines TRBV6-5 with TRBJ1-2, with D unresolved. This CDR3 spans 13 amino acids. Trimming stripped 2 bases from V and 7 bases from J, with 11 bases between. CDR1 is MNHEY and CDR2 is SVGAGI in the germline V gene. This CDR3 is CASSYAPRRGYTF. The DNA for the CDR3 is TGTGCCAGCAGTTACGCCCCGCGGCGTGGCTACACCTTC.

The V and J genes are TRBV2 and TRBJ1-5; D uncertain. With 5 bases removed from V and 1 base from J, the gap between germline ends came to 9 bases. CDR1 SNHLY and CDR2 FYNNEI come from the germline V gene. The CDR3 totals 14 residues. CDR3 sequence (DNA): TGTGCCAGCAGTTCCCGCGGGAGCAATCAGCCCCAGCATTTT. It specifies CASSSRGSNQPQHF.

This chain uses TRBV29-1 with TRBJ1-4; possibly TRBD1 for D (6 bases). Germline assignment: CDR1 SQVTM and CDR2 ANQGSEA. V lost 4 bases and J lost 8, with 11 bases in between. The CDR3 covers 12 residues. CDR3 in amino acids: CSVVDREEKLFF. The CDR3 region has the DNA TGCAGCGTTGTGGACAGAGAGGAAAAACTGTTTTTT. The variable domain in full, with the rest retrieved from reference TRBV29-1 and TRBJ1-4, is SAVISQKPSRDICQRGTSLTIQCQVDSQVTMMFWYRQQPGQSLTLIATANQGSEATYESGFVIDKFPISRPNLTFSTLTVSNMSPEDSSIYLCSVVDREEKLFFGSGTQLSVL.

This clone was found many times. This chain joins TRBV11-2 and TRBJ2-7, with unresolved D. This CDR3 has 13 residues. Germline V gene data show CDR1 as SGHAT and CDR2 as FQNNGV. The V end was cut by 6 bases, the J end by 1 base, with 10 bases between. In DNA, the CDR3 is TGTGCCAGCAGTAGGAGCACGTCCTACGAGCAGTACTTC. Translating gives CASSRSTSYEQYF.

CDR3 loop: CASSARTYEQYF. The CDR3, as DNA: TGTGCCAGCAGCGCGCGAACCTACGAGCAGTACTTC. This chain uses TRBV6-5 with TRBJ2-7; D not resolved. Germline lookup yields CDR1 MNHEY and CDR2 SVGAGI. The CDR3 covers 12 residues. The V gene lost 6 bases and the J gene lost 2 bases, with 8 bases spanning the gap.

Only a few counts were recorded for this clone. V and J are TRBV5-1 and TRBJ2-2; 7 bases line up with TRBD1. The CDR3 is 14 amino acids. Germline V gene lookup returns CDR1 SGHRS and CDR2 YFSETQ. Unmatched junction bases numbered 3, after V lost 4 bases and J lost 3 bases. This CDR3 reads CASSRQGYTGELFF. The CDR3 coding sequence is TGCGCCAGCAGCCGACAGGGTTACACCGGGGAGCTGTTTTTT.

The CDR3 here is CASSYTGMDTEAFF. CDR3 coding DNA: TGTGCCAGCAGTTACACAGGGATGGACACTGAAGCTTTCTTT. The chain has TRBV28 and TRBJ1-1; maybe TRBD1 (6 bases). V shed 4 bases and J shed 3 bases, with 12 bases lying between them. The CDR3 is 14 residues long. Germline lookup yields CDR1 MDHEN and CDR2 SYDVKM.

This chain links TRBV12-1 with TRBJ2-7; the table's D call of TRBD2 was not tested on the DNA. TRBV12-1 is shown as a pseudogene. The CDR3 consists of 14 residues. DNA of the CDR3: TGTGCCAGCAGCTTCCGAGCGGGGACCTACGAGCAGTACTTC. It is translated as CASSFRAGTYEQYF.

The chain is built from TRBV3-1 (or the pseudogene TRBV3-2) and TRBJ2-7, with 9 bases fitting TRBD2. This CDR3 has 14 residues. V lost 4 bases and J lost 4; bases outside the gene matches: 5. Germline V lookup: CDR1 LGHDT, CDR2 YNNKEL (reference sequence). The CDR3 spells CASSRGTSSYEQYF. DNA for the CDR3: TGTGCCAGCAGCCGAGGGACTAGCTCGTACGAGCAGTACTTC.

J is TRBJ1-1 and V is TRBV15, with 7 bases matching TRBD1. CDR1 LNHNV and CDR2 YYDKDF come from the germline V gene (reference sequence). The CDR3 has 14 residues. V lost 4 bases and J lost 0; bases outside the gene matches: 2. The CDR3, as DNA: TGTGCCACCAGCACGGACAGGTTGAACACTGAAGCTTTCTTT. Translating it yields CATSTDRLNTEAFF.

CDR3 bases: TGCGCCAGCAGCTTCGCAGTAAACACCGGGGAGCTGTTTTTT. It encodes CASSFAVNTGELFF. The rearrangement joins TRBV5-1 to TRBJ2-2; D is ambiguous. Trimming left V 2 bases short and J 2 bases short, with 7 bases between. CDR1 is SGHRS, CDR2 YFSETQ, per germline. The CDR3 covers 14 residues.

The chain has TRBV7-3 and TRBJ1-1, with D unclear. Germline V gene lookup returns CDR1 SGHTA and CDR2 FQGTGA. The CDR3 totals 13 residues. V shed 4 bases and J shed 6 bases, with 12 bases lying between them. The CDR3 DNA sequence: TGTGCCAGCAGCTCCCATAAGGAGGCTGAAGCTTTCTTT. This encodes CASSSHKEAEAFF.

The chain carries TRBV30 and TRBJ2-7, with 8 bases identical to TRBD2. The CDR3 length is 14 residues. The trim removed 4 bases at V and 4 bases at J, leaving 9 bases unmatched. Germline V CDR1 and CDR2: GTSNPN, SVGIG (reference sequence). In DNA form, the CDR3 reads TGTGCCTGGACTCCCGGGACTAGTAAGTACGAGCAGTACTTC. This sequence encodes CAWTPGTSKYEQYF.

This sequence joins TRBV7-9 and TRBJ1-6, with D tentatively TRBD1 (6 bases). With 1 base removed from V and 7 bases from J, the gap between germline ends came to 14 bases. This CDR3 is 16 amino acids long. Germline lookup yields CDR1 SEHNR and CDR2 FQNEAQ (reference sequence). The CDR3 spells CASSLGSAGANSPLHF. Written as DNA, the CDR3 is TGTGCCAGCAGCTTAGGCTCCGCAGGGGCCAATTCACCCCTCCACTTT.

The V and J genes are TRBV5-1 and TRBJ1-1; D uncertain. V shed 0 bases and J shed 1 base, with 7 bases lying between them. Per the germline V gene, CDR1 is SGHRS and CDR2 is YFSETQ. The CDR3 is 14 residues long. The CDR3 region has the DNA TGCGCCAGCAGCTTGGGAGGGCGGAACACTGAAGCTTTCTTT. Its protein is CASSLGGRNTEAFF.

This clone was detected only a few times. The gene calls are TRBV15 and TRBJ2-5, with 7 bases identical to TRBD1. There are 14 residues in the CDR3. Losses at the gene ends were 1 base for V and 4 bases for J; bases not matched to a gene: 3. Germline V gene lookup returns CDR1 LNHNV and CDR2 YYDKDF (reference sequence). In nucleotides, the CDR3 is TGTGCCACCAGCAGAGTGAACAGGGGAGAGACCCAGTACTTC. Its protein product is CATSRVNRGETQYF.